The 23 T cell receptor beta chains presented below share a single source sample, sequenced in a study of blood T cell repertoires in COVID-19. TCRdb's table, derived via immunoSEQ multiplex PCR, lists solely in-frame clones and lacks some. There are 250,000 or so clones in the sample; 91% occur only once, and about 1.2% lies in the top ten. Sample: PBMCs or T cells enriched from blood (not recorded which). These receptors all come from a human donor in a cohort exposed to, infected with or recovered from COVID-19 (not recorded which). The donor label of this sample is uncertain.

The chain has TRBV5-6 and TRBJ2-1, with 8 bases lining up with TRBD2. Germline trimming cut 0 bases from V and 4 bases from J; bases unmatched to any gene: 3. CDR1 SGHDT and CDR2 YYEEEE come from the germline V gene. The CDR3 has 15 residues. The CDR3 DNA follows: TGTGCCAGCAGCTTGGGAGCGGGGGCTTACAATGAGCAGTTCTTC. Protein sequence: CASSLGAGAYNEQFF. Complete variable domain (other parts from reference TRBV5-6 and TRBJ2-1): DAGVTQSPTHLIKTRGQQVTLRCSPKSGHDTVSWYQQALGQGPQFIFQYYEEEERQRGNFPDRFSGHQFPNYSSELNVNALLLGDSALYLCASSLGAGAYNEQFFGPGTRLTVL.

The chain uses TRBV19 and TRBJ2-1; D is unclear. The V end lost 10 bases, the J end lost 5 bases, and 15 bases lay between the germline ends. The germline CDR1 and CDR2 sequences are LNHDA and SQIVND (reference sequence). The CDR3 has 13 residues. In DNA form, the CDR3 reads TGTGCCACCCTCTCATCTACCCACAATGAGCAGTTCTTC. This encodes CATLSSTHNEQFF.

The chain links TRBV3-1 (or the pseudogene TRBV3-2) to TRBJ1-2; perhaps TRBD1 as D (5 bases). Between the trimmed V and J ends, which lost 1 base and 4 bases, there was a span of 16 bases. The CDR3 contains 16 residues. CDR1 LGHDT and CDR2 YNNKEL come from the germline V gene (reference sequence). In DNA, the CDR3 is TGTGCCAGCAGCCAAGCTAAACAGGCAGGTGGCTATGGCTACACCTTC. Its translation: CASSQAKQAGGYGYTF.

CDR3 nucleotides: TGTGCCAGCAGCCCTTGGGGGCGCGAGACCCAGTACTTC. Encoded protein: CASSPWGRETQYF. The chain couples TRBV25-1 to TRBJ2-5; D perhaps matches TRBD1 (6 bases). Trimming cost V 6 bases and J 5 bases, with 13 bases left between them. Germline V CDR1 and CDR2: MGHDK, SYGVNS. The CDR3 totals 13 residues.

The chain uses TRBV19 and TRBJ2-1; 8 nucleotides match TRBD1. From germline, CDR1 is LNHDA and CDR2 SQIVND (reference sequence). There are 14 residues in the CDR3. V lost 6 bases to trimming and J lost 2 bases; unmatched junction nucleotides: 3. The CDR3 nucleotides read TGTGCCAGTAGCCGGACAGGGCCCTACAATGAGCAGTTCTTC. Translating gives CASSRTGPYNEQFF.

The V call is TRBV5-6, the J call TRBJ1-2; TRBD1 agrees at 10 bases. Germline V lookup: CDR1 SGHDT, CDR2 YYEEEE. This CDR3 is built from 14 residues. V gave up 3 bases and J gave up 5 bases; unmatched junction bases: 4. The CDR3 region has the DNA TGTGCCAGCAGCTCCGGGACAGGGGTGTATGGCTACACCTTC. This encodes CASSSGTGVYGYTF.

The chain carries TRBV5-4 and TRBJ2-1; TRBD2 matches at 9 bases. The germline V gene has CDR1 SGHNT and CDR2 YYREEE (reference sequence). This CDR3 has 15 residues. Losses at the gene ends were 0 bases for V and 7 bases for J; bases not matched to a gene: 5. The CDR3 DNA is TGTGCCAGCAGCTTGGAAGCGGGGGGAGGAAATGAGCAGTTCTTC. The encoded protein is CASSLEAGGGNEQFF.

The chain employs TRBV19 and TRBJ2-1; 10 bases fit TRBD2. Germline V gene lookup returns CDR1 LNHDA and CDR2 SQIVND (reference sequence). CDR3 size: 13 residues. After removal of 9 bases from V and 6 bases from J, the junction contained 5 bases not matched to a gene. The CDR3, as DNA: TGTGCCAGCACTAGCGGGGCTCTCAATGAGCAGTTCTTC. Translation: CASTSGALNEQFF.

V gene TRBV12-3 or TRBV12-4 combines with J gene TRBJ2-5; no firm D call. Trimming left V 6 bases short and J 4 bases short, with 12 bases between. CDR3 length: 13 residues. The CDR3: CASSSQPGETQYF. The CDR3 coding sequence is TGTGCCAGCAGCTCCCAACCAGGAGAGACCCAGTACTTC.

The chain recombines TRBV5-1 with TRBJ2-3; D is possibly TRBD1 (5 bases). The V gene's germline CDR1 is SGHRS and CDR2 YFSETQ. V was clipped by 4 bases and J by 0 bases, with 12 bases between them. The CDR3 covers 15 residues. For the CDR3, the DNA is TGCGCCAGCAGCCTTCTAGGGGCTAGCACAGATACGCAGTATTTT. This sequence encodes CASSLLGASTDTQYF.

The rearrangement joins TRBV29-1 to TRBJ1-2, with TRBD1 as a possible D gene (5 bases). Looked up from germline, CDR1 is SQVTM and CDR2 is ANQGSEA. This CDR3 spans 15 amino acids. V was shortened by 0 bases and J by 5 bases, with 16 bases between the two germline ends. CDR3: CSVEDVGGKGYGYTF. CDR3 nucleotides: TGCAGCGTTGAAGATGTCGGGGGTAAGGGATATGGCTACACCTTC.

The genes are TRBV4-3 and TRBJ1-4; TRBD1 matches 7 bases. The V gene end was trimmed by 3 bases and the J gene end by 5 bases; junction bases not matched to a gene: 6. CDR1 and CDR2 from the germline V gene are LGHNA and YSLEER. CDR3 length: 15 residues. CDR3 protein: CASSHRDSRNEKLFF. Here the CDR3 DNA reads TGCGCCAGCAGCCACCGGGACAGTCGGAATGAAAAACTGTTTTTT.

The CDR3, as DNA: TGTGCCAGTTTTAGCGGGTACAAGCAGTTCTTC. This codes for CASFSGYKQFF. This chain joins TRBV19 and TRBJ2-1; TRBD2 agrees at 7 bases. CDR1 and CDR2 from the germline V gene are LNHDA and SQIVND (reference sequence). CDR3 length equals 11 residues. The V gene end was trimmed by 8 bases and the J gene end by 11 bases; junction bases not matched to a gene: 6.

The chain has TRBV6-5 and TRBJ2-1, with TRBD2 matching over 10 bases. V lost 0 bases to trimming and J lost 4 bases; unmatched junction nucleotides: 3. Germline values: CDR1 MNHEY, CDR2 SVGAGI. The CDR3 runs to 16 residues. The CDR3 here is CASSYSSSGGYNEQFF. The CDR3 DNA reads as TGTGCCAGCAGTTACTCGTCTAGCGGGGGTTACAATGAGCAGTTCTTC.

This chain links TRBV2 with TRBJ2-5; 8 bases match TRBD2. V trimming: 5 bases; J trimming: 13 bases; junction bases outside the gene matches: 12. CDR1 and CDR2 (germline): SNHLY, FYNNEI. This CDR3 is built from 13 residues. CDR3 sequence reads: CASSSLSGLATYF. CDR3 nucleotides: TGTGCCAGCAGTAGCCTATCCGGACTAGCCACGTACTTC.

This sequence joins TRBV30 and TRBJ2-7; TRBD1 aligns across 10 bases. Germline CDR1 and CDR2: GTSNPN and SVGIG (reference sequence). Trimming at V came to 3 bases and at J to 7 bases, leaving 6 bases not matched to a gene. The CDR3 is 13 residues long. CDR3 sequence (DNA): TGTGCCTGGAGGCGACAGGGGGCGGGAGAGCAGTACTTC. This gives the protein CAWRRQGAGEQYF.

CDR3 coding DNA: TGTGCCAGCAGCCCCCTGGGGGGGGCCCTTCAGACCCAGTACTTC. It yields the protein CASSPLGGALQTQYF. This chain joins TRBV7-9 and TRBJ2-5, with D perhaps matching TRBD2 (7 bases). The length of the CDR3 is 15 residues. The germline V gene has CDR1 SEHNR and CDR2 FQNEAQ (reference sequence). Trimming stripped 5 bases from V and 6 bases from J, with 19 bases between.

DNA of the CDR3: TGTGCCATCAGCCGCGGGGGGGAGGGAAATTCACCCCTCCACTTT. Its translation is CAISRGGEGNSPLHF. The chain combines TRBV10-3 with TRBJ1-6, with D perhaps TRBD1 (5 bases). Germline V gives CDR1 ENHRY, CDR2 SYGVKD. The CDR3 sequence is 15 residues long. V lost 6 bases and J 7 bases, leaving 16 bases between the germline ends.

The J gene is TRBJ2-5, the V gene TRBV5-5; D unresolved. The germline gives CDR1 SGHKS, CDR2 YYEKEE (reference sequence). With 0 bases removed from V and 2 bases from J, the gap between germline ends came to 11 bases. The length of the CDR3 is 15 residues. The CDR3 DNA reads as TGTGCCAGCAGCTTGGGACTTTCTATACAAGAGACCCAGTACTTC. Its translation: CASSLGLSIQETQYF. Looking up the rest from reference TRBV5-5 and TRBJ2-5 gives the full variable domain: DAGVTQSPTHLIKTRGQQVTLRCSPISGHKSVSWYQQVLGQGPQFIFQYYEKEERGRGNFPDRFSARQFPNYSSELNVNALLLGDSALYLCASSLGLSIQETQYFGPGTRLLVL.

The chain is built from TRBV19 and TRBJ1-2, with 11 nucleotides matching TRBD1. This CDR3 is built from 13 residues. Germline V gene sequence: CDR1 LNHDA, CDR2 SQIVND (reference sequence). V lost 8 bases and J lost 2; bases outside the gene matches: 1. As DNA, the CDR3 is TGTGCCAGTGGACAGGGGGCGAACTATGGCTACACCTTC. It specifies CASGQGANYGYTF.

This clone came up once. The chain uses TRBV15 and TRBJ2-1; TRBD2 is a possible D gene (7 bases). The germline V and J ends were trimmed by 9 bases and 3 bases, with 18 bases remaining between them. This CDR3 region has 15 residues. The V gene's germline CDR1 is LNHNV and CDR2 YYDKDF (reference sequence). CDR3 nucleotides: TGTGCCACTTCCCTGGGGCGGGGGCTCTACAATGAGCAGTTCTTC. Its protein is CATSLGRGLYNEQFF. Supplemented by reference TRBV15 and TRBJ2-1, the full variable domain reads DAMVIQNPRYQVTQFGKPVTLSCSQTLNHNVMYWYQQKSSQAPKLLFHYYDKDFNNEADTPDNFQSRRPNTSFCFLDIRSPGLGDTAMYLCATSLGRGLYNEQFFGPGTRLTVL.

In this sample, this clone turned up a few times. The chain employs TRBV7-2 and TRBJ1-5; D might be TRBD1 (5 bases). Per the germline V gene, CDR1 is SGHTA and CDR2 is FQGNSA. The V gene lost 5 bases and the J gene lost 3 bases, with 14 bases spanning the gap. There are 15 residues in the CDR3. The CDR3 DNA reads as TGTGCCAGCAGCCCGTGGGGCGGCACCAATCAGCCCCAGCATTTT. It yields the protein CASSPWGGTNQPQHF.

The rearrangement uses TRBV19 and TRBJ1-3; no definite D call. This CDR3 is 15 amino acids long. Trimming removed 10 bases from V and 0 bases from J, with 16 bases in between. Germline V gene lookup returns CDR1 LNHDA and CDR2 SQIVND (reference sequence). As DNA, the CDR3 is TGTGCCACCACGCCGTCCCTGAGCTCTGGAAACACCATATATTTT. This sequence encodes CATTPSLSSGNTIYF.